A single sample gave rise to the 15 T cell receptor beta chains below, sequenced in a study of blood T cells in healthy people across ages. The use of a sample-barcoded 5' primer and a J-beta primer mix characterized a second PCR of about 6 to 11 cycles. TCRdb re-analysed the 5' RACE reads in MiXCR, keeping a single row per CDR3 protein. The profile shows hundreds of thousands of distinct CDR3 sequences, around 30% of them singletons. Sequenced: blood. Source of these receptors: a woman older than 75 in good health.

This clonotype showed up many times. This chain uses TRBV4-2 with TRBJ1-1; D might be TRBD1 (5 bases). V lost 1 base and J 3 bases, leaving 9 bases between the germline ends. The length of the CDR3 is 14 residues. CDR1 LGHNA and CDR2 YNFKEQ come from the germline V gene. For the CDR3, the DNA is TGTGCCAGCAGCCAAGCCGGGGGGGACACTGAAGCTTTCTTT. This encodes CASSQAGGDTEAFF.

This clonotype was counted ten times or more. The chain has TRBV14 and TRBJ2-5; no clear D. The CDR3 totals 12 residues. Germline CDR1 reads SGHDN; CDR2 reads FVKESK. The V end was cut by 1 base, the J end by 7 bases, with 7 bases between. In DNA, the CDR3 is TGTGCCAGCAGCCAAGTTTATGGGACCCAGTACTTC. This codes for CASSQVYGTQYF. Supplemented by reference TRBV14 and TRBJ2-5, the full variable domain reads EAGVTQFPSHSVIEKGQTVTLRCDPISGHDNLYWYRRVMGKEIKFLLHFVKESKQDESGMPNNRFLAERTGGTYSTLKVQPAELEDSGVYFCASSQVYGTQYFGPGTRLLVL.

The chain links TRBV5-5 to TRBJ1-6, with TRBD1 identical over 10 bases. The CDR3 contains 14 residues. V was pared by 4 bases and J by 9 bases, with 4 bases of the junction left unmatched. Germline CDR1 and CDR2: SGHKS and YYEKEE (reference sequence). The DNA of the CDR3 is TGTGCCAGCAGCCACGGGACAGGGGTTTCACCCCTCCACTTT. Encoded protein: CASSHGTGVSPLHF.

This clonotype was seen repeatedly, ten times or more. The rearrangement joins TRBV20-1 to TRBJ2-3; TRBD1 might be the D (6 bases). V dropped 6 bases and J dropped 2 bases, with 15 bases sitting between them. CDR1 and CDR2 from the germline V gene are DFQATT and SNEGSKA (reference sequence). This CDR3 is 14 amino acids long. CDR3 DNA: TGCAGTGCCCGCCCGACAGGAGTCACAGATACGCAGTATTTT. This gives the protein CSARPTGVTDTQYF.

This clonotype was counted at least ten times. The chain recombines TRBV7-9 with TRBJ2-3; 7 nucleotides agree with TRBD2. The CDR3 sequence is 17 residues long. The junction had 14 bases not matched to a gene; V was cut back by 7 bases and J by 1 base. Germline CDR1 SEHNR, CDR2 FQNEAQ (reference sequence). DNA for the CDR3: TGTGCCAGCACCTCAATTCCCAGCGGGGCCCGCACAGATACGCAGTATTTT. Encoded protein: CASTSIPSGARTDTQYF.

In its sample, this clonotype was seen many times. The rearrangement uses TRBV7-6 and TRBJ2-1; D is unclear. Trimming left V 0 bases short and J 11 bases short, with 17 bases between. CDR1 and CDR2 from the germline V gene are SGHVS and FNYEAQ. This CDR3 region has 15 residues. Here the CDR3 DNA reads TGTGCCAGCAGCTTAGCGGGGTCCCTTTCCAGACAGCAGTTCTTC. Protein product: CASSLAGSLSRQQFF.

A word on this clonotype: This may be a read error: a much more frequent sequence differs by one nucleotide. DNA of the CDR3: TGTGCCGGCAGCCGACCCTCGTCGACAGGAAAAGAGACCCAGTACTTC. Translation gives CAGSRPSSTGKETQYF. This sequence joins TRBV3-1 and TRBJ2-5, with D perhaps matching TRBD1 (6 bases). Germline CDR1 reads LGHDT; CDR2 reads YNNKEL (reference sequence). The CDR3 runs to 16 residues.

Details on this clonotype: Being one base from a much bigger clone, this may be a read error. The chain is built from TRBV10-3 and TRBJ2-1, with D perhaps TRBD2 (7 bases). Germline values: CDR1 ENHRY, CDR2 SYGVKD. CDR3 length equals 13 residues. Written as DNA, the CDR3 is TGTGCCATCGCGGGGGCAGGTTACAATGAGCAGCTCTTC. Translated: CAIAGAGYNEQLF.

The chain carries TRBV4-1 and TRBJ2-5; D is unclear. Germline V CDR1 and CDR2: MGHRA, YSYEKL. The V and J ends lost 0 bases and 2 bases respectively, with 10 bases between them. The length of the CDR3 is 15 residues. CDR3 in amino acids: CASSQEYSPQETQYF. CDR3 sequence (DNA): TGCGCCAGCAGCCAAGAGTACAGCCCGCAAGAGACCCAGTACTTC.

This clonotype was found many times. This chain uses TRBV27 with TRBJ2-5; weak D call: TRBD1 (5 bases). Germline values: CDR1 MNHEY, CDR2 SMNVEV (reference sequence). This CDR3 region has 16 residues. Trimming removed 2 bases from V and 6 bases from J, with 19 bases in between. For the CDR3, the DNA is TGTGCCAGCAGTTTAACCATTGGCAGGGTAATTCAGACCCAGTACTTC. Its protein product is CASSLTIGRVIQTQYF.

CDR3 region: CASSYSRGLYGYTF. In DNA, the CDR3 is TGTGCCAGCAGTTACTCCAGGGGGCTTTATGGCTACACCTTC. The J gene is TRBJ1-2, the V gene TRBV6-5, with 8 bases identical to TRBD1. Germline CDR1 is MNHEY and CDR2 is SVGAGI. This CDR3 is built from 14 residues. The V segment lost 0 bases and the J segment 5 bases; nucleotides outside the gene matches: 2.

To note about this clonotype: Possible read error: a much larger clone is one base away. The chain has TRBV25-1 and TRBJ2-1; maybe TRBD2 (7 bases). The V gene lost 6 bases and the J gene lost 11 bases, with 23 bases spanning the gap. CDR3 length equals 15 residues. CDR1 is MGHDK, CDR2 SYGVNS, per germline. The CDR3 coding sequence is TGTGCCAGCAGCGACCGAGGGGGGGCGAGGGGTAAGCAGTTCTTC. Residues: CASSDRGGARGKQFF.

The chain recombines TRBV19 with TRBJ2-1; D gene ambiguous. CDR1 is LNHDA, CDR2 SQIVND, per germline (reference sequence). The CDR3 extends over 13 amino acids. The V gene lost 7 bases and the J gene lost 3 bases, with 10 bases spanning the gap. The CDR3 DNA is TGTGCCAGTAAAAAACGGAACTACAATGAGCAGTTCTTC. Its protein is CASKKRNYNEQFF. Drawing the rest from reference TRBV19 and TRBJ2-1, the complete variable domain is DGGITQSPKYLFRKEGQNVTLSCEQNLNHDAMYWYRQDPGQGLRLIYYSQIVNDFQKGDIAEGYSVSREKKESFPLTVTSAQKNPTAFYLCASKKRNYNEQFFGPGTRLTVL.

CDR3 residues: CSASVRGGTDTQYF. CDR3 sequence (DNA): TGCAGTGCTAGTGTACGGGGGGGCACAGATACGCAGTATTTT. The V call is TRBV20-1, the J call TRBJ2-3; 7 positions agree with TRBD2. Germline V CDR1 and CDR2: DFQATT, SNEGSKA (reference sequence). V trimming: 3 bases; J trimming: 1 base; junction bases outside the gene matches: 4. This CDR3 spans 14 amino acids.

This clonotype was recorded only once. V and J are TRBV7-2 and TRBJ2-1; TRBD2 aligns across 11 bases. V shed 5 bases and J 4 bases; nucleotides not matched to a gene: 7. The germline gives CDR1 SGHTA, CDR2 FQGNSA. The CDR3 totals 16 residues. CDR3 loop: CASSLGPSGGYNEQFF. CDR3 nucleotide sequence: TGTGCCAGCAGCCTGGGGCCTAGCGGGGGGTACAATGAGCAGTTCTTC.